The entry below describes one TCR beta chain. In the original processing: Amplification of reference gene primers provided the estimated nucleated cell counts. The protocol was immunoSEQ multiplex PCR, while the TCRdb copy is restricted to in-frame clones and leaves out a portion. V, J and clone size reflect that table, while D and trimming were determined from the DNA. Among 70,000 or so clones listed, 85% to 90% were seen once. This sample is drawn from a study of blood T cell repertoires in COVID-19. Across the study: Material from acute and convalescent COVID-19 was sourced from the United States, Italy and Spain. PBMCs, B-cell-depleted T cells, or T cells provided the cDNA or gDNA that made up the material.

Per the germline V gene, CDR1 is SGHDT and CDR2 is YYEEEE. With V trimmed by 1 base and J by 2 bases, 0 bases remained unmatched. The CDR3 length is 13 residues. The receptor was derived from a woman older than 75 with active COVID-19. The chain combines TRBV5-6 with TRBJ2-7, with 7 nucleotides matching TRBD2. The material sequenced was peripheral blood. CDR3 region: CASSLSGAYEQYF. The CDR3 nucleotides read TGTGCCAGCAGCTTGAGCGGGGCCTACGAGCAGTACTTC.